This record looks at one T cell receptor (beta chain) sequence and its context. The TCR beta repertoire was assessed by survey-level immunoSEQ sequencing. Sequencing used immunoSEQ multiplex PCR; TCRdb keeps in-frame clones, though not all of them. Of 68,000 or so clones listed, roughly 95% were seen once; the top ten hold less than 4.5%. Germline CDR1 reads KGHSH; CDR2 reads LQKENI. The CDR3 covers 14 residues. The ends lost 6 bases at V and 3 bases at J; junction bases unmatched: 7. The sequence was obtained from a man in his forties with rheumatoid arthritis. J is TRBJ1-2 and V is TRBV18; 7 nucleotides line up with TRBD1. Sequences were obtained from PBMCs. The CDR3 loop is CASSPTGQHYGYTF. The CDR3 DNA reads as TGTGCCAGCTCTCCTACGGGACAGCACTATGGCTACACCTTC. The entire variable domain, with the rest obtained from reference TRBV18 and TRBJ1-2, is as follows: NAGVMQNPRHLVRRRGQEARLRCSPMKGHSHVYWYRQLPEEGLKFMVYLQKENIIDESGMPKERFSAEFPKEGPSILRIQQVVRGDSAAYFCASSPTGQHYGYTFGSGTRLTVV.